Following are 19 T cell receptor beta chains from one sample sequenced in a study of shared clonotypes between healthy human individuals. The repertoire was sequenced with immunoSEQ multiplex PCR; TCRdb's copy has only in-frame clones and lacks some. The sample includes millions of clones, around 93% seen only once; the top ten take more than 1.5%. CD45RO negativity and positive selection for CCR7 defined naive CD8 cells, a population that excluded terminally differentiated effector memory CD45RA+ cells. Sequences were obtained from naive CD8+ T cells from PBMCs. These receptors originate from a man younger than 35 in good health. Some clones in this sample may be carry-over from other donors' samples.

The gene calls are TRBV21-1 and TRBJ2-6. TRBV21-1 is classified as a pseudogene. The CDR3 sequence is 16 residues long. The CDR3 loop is CASSADRAIGANVLTF. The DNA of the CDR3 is TGTGCCAGCAGCGCAGACCGGGCGATCGGGGCCAACGTCCTGACTTTC.

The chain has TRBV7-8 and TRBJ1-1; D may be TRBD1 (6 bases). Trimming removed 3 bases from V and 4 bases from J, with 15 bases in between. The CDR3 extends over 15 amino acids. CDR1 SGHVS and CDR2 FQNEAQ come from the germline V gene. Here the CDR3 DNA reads TGTGCCAGCAGCTTTCTAAGGGGGGATCGCACTGAAGCTTTCTTT. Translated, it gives CASSFLRGDRTEAFF.

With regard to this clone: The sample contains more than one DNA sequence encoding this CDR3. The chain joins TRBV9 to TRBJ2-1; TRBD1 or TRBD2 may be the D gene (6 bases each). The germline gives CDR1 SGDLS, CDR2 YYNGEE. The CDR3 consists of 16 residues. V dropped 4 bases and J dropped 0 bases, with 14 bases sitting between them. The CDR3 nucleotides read TGTGCCAGCAGCCCCCCCGGGGGCGGCTCCTACAATGAGCAGTTCTTC. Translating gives CASSPPGGGSYNEQFF.

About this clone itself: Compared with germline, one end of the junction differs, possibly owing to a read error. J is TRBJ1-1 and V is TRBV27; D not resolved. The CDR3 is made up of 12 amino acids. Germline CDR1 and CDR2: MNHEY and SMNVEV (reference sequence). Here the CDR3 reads CASGLIGLGAFF. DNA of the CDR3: TGTGCCAGCGGTTTAATAGGGCTGGGTGCTTTCTTT.

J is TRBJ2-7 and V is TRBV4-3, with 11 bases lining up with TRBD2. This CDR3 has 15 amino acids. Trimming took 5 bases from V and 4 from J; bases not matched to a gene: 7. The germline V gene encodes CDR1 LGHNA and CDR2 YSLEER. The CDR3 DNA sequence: TGCGCCAGCAGCGTCAGACTAGCGGGGAGATACGAGCAGTACTTC. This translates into CASSVRLAGRYEQYF.

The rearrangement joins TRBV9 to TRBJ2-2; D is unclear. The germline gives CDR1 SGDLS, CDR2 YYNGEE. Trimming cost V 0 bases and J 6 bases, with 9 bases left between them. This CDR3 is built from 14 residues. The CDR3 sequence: CASSVVVSSGELFF. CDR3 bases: TGTGCCAGCAGCGTAGTTGTTAGCTCCGGGGAGCTGTTTTTT. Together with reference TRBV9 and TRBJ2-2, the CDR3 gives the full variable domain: DSGVTQTPKHLITATGQRVTLRCSPRSGDLSVYWYQQSLDQGLQFLIQYYNGEERAKGNILERFSAQQFPDLHSELNLSSLELGDSALYFCASSVVVSSGELFFGEGSRLTVL.

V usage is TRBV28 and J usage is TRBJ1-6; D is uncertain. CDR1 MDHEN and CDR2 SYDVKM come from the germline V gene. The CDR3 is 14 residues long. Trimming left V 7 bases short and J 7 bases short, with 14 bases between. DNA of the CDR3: TGTGCCAGCAACGGCCCTCGGGTAAATTCACCCCTCCACTTT. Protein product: CASNGPRVNSPLHF.

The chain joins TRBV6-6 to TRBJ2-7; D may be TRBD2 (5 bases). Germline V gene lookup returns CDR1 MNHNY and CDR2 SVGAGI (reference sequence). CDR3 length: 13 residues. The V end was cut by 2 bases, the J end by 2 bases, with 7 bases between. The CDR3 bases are TGTGCCAGCAGTTACGAGGGAGCCTACGAGCAGTACTTC. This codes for CASSYEGAYEQYF.

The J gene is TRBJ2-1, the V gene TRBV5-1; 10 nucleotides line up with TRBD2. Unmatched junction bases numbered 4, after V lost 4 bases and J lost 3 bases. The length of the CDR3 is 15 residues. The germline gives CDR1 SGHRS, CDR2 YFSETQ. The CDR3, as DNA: TGCGCCAGCAGCGGCGGACTAGCGGACTACAATGAGCAGTTCTTC. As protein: CASSGGLADYNEQFF.

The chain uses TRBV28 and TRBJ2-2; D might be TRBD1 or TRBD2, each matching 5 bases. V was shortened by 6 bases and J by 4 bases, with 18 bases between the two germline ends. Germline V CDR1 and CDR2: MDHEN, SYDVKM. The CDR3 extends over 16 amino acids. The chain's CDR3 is CASSKAIGASTGELFF. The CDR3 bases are TGTGCCAGCAGCAAGGCGATCGGGGCAAGCACCGGGGAGCTGTTTTTT.

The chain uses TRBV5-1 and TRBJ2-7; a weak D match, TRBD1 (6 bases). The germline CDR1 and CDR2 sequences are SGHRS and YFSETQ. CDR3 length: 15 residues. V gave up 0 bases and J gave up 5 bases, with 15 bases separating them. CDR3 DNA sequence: TGCGCCAGCAGCTTGGAGGGGACATTTTCTCACGAGCAGTACTTC. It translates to CASSLEGTFSHEQYF. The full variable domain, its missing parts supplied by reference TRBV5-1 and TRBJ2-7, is KAGVTQTPRYLIKTRGQQVTLSCSPISGHRSVSWYQQTPGQGLQFLFEYFSETQRNKGNFPGRFSGRQFSNSRSEMNVSTLELGDSALYLCASSLEGTFSHEQYFGPGTRLTVT.

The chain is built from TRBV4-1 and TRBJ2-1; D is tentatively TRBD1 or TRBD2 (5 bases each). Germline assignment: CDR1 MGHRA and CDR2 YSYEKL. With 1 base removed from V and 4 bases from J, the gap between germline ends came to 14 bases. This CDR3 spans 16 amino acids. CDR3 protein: CASSQVGARDYNEQFF. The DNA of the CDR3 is TGCGCCAGCAGCCAAGTCGGGGCTCGAGATTACAATGAGCAGTTCTTC.

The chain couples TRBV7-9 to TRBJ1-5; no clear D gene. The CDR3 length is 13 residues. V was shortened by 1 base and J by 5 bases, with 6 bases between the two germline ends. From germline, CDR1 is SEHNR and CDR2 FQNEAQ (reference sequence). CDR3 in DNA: TGTGCCAGCAGCTTAGATTGGGATCAGCCCCAGCATTTT. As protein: CASSLDWDQPQHF.

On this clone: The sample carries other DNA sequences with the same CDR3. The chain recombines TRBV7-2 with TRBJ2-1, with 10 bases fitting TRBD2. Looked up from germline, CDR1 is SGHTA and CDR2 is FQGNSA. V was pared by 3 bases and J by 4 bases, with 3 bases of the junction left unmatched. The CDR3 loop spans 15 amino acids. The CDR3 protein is CASSFLAGAYNEQFF. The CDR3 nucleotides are TGTGCCAGCAGCTTTCTAGCGGGAGCTTACAATGAGCAGTTCTTC.

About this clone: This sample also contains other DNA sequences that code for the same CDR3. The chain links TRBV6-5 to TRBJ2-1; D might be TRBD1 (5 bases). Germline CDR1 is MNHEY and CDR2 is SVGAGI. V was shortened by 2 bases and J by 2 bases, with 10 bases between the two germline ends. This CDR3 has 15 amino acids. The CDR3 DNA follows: TGTGCCAGCAGTTACGGCAGGGCGACCTACAATGAGCAGTTCTTC. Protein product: CASSYGRATYNEQFF.

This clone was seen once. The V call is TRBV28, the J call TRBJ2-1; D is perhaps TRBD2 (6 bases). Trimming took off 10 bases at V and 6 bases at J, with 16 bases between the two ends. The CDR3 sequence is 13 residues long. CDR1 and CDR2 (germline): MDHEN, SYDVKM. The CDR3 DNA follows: TGTGCCACCGCGGGAAATTGGGGCAATGAGCAGTTCTTC. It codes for CATAGNWGNEQFF.

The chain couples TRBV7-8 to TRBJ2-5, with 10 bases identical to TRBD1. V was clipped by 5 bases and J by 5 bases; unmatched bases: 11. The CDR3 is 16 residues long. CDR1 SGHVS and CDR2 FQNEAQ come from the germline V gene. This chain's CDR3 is CASSTHLGQGLETQYF. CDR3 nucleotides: TGTGCCAGCAGCACACACTTGGGACAGGGGTTGGAGACCCAGTACTTC.

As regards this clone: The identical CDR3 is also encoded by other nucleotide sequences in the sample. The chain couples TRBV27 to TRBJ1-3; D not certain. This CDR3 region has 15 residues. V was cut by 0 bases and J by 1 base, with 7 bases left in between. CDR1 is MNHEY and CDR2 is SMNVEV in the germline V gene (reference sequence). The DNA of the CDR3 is TGTGCCAGCAGTTTATCAATTGGGTCTGGAAACACCATATATTTT. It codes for CASSLSIGSGNTIYF.

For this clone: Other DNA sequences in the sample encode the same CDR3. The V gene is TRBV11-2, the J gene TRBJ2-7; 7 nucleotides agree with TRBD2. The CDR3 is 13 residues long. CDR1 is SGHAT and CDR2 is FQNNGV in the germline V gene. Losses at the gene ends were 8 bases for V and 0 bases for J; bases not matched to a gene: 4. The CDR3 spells CASSGGSSYEQYF. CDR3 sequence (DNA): TGTGCCAGCTCCGGCGGGAGCTCCTACGAGCAGTACTTC.